Below, one TCR beta chain is given with its context. The data derive from a study of blood T cell repertoires in COVID-19. Overall study context: The United States, Italy and Spain provided the acute and convalescent COVID-19 samples. From T cells, B-cell-depleted T cells, or PBMCs came the material, which was cDNA or gDNA.

From germline, CDR1 is SNHLY and CDR2 FYNNEI. V lost 3 bases and J lost 3, with 12 bases in between. The CDR3 runs 15 residues. Using immunoSEQ multiplex PCR, the repertoire was profiled, and TCRdb retains in-frame clones only, with some absent. The sample consists of nearly 200,000 clones, approximately 87% of them appearing once. This TCR was recovered from a woman aged 70-85 years with acute or convalescent COVID-19. Sequenced sample: peripheral blood. The rearrangement links TRBV2 to TRBJ1-5; the D gene is possibly TRBD1 (5 bases). CDR3: CASSERGLSNQPQHF. CDR3 DNA: TGTGCCAGCAGTGAGAGGGGACTTTCCAATCAGCCCCAGCATTTT.